The rows below give T cell receptor beta chains drawn from one sample of a study of somatic mutations in cytotoxic T cells in rheumatoid arthritis. The assay was immunoSEQ multiplex PCR, and TCRdb's table has in-frame clones only and misses some. This table has about 17,000 clones, 74% appearing once. Specimen: CD8+ T cells sorted from blood. These receptors originate from a man in his 60s in good health. The CDR3 runs from the conserved cysteine through the conserved F or W. D genes are given only for firm matches. For some rows the clone size is stated as once, few or many, or as a class when expanded; others skip it.

j_gene: TRBJ2-5; v_gene: TRBV5-1; abundance: NA; d_gene: NA; CDR3aa: CASSYSQGGETQYF; CDR3nt: TGCGCCAGCAGCTATTCACAGGGGGGGGAGACCCAGTACTTC
j_gene: TRBJ2-7; v_gene: TRBV23-1; abundance: NA; d_gene: NA; CDR3aa: CASSHVSPGSGEQYF; CDR3nt: TGCGCCAGCAGTCATGTTAGCCCGGGGTCTGGCGAGCAGTACTTC
j_gene: TRBJ2-1; v_gene: TRBV2; abundance: NA; d_gene: NA; CDR3aa: CASSSYNEQFF; CDR3nt: TGTGCCAGCTCTAGCTACAATGAGCAGTTCTTC
j_gene: TRBJ2-3; v_gene: TRBV9; abundance: NA; d_gene: NA; CDR3aa: CASSVKGSDTQYF; CDR3nt: TGTGCCAGCAGCGTAAAGGGGTCAGATACGCAGTATTTT
j_gene: TRBJ2-3; v_gene: TRBV27; abundance: NA; d_gene: TRBD1; CDR3aa: CASSVQGGGDTQYF; CDR3nt: TGTGCCAGCAGTGTACAGGGGGGCGGAGATACGCAGTATTTT
j_gene: TRBJ2-7; v_gene: TRBV6-5; abundance: NA; d_gene: NA; CDR3aa: CASSPGDYEQYF; CDR3nt: TGTGCCAGCTCCCCCGGGGACTACGAGCAGTACTTC
j_gene: TRBJ2-7; v_gene: TRBV29-1; abundance: few; d_gene: TRBD1; CDR3aa: CSVQTGSYEQYF; CDR3nt: TGCAGCGTTCAGACAGGGTCCTACGAGCAGTACTTC
j_gene: TRBJ2-3; v_gene: TRBV27; abundance: once; d_gene: NA; CDR3aa: CASSMTGPFSTDTQYF; CDR3nt: TGTGCCAGCAGCATGACAGGCCCTTTCTCCACAGATACGCAGTATTTT
j_gene: TRBJ2-1; v_gene: TRBV6-5; abundance: few; d_gene: TRBD1; CDR3aa: CASSPGQGYYNEQFF; CDR3nt: TGTGCCAGCAGTCCAGGACAGGGATATTACAATGAGCAGTTCTTC
j_gene: TRBJ2-2; v_gene: TRBV28; abundance: few; d_gene: TRBD2; CDR3aa: CASSSAGTDWDTGELFF; CDR3nt: TGTGCCAGCAGTTCAGCGGGAACAGACTGGGACACCGGGGAGCTGTTTTTT
j_gene: TRBJ1-5; v_gene: TRBV19; abundance: NA; d_gene: NA; CDR3aa: CASSMAGLLQPQHF; CDR3nt: TGTGCCAGTAGTATGGCCGGGTTGCTTCAGCCCCAGCATTTT
j_gene: TRBJ2-7; v_gene: TRBV25-1; abundance: NA; d_gene: NA; CDR3aa: CASSEEGEFYEQYF; CDR3nt: TGTGCCAGCAGTGAAGAGGGAGAATTCTACGAGCAGTACTTC
j_gene: TRBJ2-1; v_gene: TRBV27; abundance: NA; d_gene: TRBD2; CDR3aa: CASSSPGLGFSEQFF; CDR3nt: TGTGCCAGCAGTTCCCCCGGACTAGGTTTCTCTGAGCAGTTCTTC
j_gene: TRBJ2-5; v_gene: TRBV4-1; abundance: few; d_gene: NA; CDR3aa: CASSQDRGHLETQYF; CDR3nt: TGCGCCAGCAGCCAAGATCGCGGACACTTAGAGACCCAGTACTTC
j_gene: TRBJ2-1; v_gene: TRBV7-8; abundance: once; d_gene: TRBD2; CDR3aa: CASSPNTPGLAYNEQFF; CDR3nt: TGTGCCAGCAGCCCTAACACACCGGGACTAGCGTACAATGAGCAGTTCTTC
j_gene: TRBJ1-1; v_gene: TRBV9; abundance: NA; d_gene: NA; CDR3aa: CASSVEGDVNTEAFF; CDR3nt: TGTGCCAGCAGCGTAGAAGGGGATGTAAACACTGAAGCTTTCTTT
j_gene: TRBJ2-1; v_gene: TRBV6-5; abundance: NA; d_gene: TRBD2; CDR3aa: CASSYSLGTSLGEQFF; CDR3nt: TGTGCCAGCAGTTACTCGCTTGGGACTAGCCTCGGTGAGCAGTTCTTC
j_gene: TRBJ2-7; v_gene: TRBV7-2; abundance: once; d_gene: NA; CDR3aa: CASSFRGFFDEQYF; CDR3nt: TGTGCCAGCAGCTTTAGAGGGTTTTTCGACGAGCAGTACTTC
j_gene: TRBJ2-7; v_gene: TRBV25-1; abundance: NA; d_gene: TRBD2; CDR3aa: CASSELAGSSYEQYF; CDR3nt: TGTGCCAGCAGTGAGCTAGCGGGGTCCTCCTACGAGCAGTACTTC
j_gene: TRBJ2-1; v_gene: TRBV9; abundance: NA; d_gene: TRBD2; CDR3aa: CASSVGGTSAYNEQFF; CDR3nt: TGTGCCAGCAGCGTAGGGGGGACTAGCGCCTACAATGAGCAGTTCTTC
j_gene: TRBJ2-7; v_gene: TRBV29-1; abundance: NA; d_gene: NA; CDR3aa: CSVEVQLNRDSPYEQYF; CDR3nt: TGCAGCGTTGAGGTCCAACTGAACCGGGACTCACCCTACGAGCAGTACTTC
j_gene: TRBJ2-5; v_gene: TRBV2; abundance: NA; d_gene: NA; CDR3aa: CASRAGIQETQYF; CDR3nt: TGTGCCAGCAGGGCAGGGATCCAAGAGACCCAGTACTTC
j_gene: TRBJ2-7; v_gene: TRBV5-4; abundance: NA; d_gene: TRBD2; CDR3aa: CASSPTAGGPLYEQYF; CDR3nt: TGTGCCAGCAGCCCAACGGCGGGAGGGCCTTTGTACGAGCAGTACTTC
j_gene: TRBJ2-7; v_gene: TRBV4-1; abundance: medium-sized; d_gene: TRBD1; CDR3aa: CASSQVDNRGNEQYF; CDR3nt: TGCGCCAGCAGCCAAGTAGATAACAGGGGCAACGAGCAGTACTTC
j_gene: TRBJ2-2; v_gene: TRBV29-1; abundance: NA; d_gene: NA; CDR3aa: CSVDPRGDGGVTGELFF; CDR3nt: TGCAGCGTTGATCCAAGGGGAGACGGAGGGGTAACCGGGGAGCTGTTTTTT
j_gene: TRBJ2-2; v_gene: TRBV19; abundance: NA; d_gene: NA; CDR3aa: CASSIERFSNTGELFF; CDR3nt: TGTGCCAGTAGTATAGAGCGGTTTTCGAACACCGGGGAGCTGTTTTTT
j_gene: TRBJ2-1; v_gene: TRBV4-1; abundance: NA; d_gene: TRBD2; CDR3aa: CASSQGPSGGPSSYNEQFF; CDR3nt: TGCGCCAGCAGCCAAGGTCCTAGCGGGGGTCCGAGCTCCTACAATGAGCAGTTCTTC
j_gene: TRBJ1-5; v_gene: TRBV4-1; abundance: NA; d_gene: NA; CDR3aa: CASSQGLGRDQPQHF; CDR3nt: TGCGCCAGCAGCCAAGGATTGGGCAGGGATCAGCCCCAGCATTTT
j_gene: TRBJ2-3; v_gene: TRBV27; abundance: NA; d_gene: NA; CDR3aa: CASSWSETPPSTDTQYF; CDR3nt: TGTGCCAGCAGTTGGTCGGAGACTCCCCCTAGCACAGATACGCAGTATTTT
j_gene: TRBJ2-4; v_gene: TRBV2; abundance: NA; d_gene: NA; CDR3aa: CASSDRVLEAKNIQYF; CDR3nt: TGTGCCAGCAGCGACCGGGTCCTGGAAGCCAAAAACATTCAGTACTTC
j_gene: TRBJ2-7; v_gene: TRBV7-2; abundance: once; d_gene: TRBD2; CDR3aa: CASSPRTSGGAYEQYF; CDR3nt: TGTGCCAGCAGCCCGAGGACTAGCGGGGGGGCCTACGAGCAGTACTTC
j_gene: TRBJ2-7; v_gene: TRBV19; abundance: NA; d_gene: TRBD2; CDR3aa: CATGGGYEQYF; CDR3nt: TGTGCTACCGGGGGGGGCTACGAGCAGTACTTC
j_gene: TRBJ2-6; v_gene: TRBV5-6; abundance: NA; d_gene: TRBD2; CDR3aa: CASSLPRGGGGWANVLTF; CDR3nt: TGTGCCAGCAGCTTGCCCAGGGGCGGGGGGGGCTGGGCCAACGTCCTGACTTTC
j_gene: TRBJ1-4; v_gene: TRBV6-5; abundance: once; d_gene: NA; CDR3aa: CASSPAGSNEKLFF; CDR3nt: TGTGCCAGCAGTCCAGCGGGGAGTAATGAAAAACTGTTTTTT
j_gene: TRBJ2-3; v_gene: TRBV11-3; abundance: NA; d_gene: NA; CDR3aa: CASSFQDTDTQYF; CDR3nt: TGTGCCAGCAGCTTTCAGGACACAGATACGCAGTATTTT
j_gene: TRBJ2-7; v_gene: TRBV10-3; abundance: NA; d_gene: TRBD1; CDR3aa: CAISQGGANYEQYF; CDR3nt: TGTGCCATCAGTCAAGGGGGCGCGAATTACGAGCAGTACTTC
j_gene: TRBJ1-3; v_gene: TRBV4-3; abundance: NA; d_gene: NA; CDR3aa: CASSQDYTSSGNTIYF; CDR3nt: TGCGCCAGCAGCCAAGATTACACCAGCTCTGGAAACACCATATATTTT
j_gene: TRBJ2-4; v_gene: TRBV13; abundance: NA; d_gene: TRBD2; CDR3aa: CASSSRLNSGGKNIQYF; CDR3nt: TGTGCCAGCAGCTCGCGACTTAACAGCGGGGGTAAAAACATTCAGTACTTC
j_gene: TRBJ2-7; v_gene: TRBV7-3; abundance: NA; d_gene: NA; CDR3aa: CASSLEAVDYEQYF; CDR3nt: TGTGCCAGCAGCTTAGAGGCGGTAGACTACGAGCAGTACTTC
j_gene: TRBJ2-7; v_gene: TRBV11-1; abundance: NA; d_gene: TRBD1; CDR3aa: CASSLASGTGFDEQYF; CDR3nt: TGTGCCAGCAGCTTAGCGTCAGGGACAGGGTTTGACGAGCAGTACTTC
j_gene: TRBJ2-7; v_gene: TRBV5-1; abundance: NA; d_gene: TRBD1; CDR3aa: CASSAGQASYEQYF; CDR3nt: TGCGCCAGCAGCGCAGGACAGGCCTCCTACGAGCAGTACTTC
j_gene: TRBJ1-4; v_gene: TRBV7-6; abundance: NA; d_gene: TRBD1; CDR3aa: CASSPMTGGASNEKLFF; CDR3nt: TGTGCCAGCAGCCCGATGACAGGGGGCGCATCTAATGAAAAACTGTTTTTT
j_gene: TRBJ2-3; v_gene: TRBV9; abundance: NA; d_gene: TRBD1; CDR3aa: CASSVGTGGWAGGLTDTQYF; CDR3nt: TGTGCCAGCAGCGTTGGGACAGGGGGCTGGGCGGGAGGGTTGACAGATACGCAGTATTTT
j_gene: TRBJ1-1; v_gene: TRBV5-1; abundance: once; d_gene: NA; CDR3aa: CASSTDGGMTEAFF; CDR3nt: TGCGCCAGCAGCACGGACGGAGGGATGACTGAAGCTTTCTTT
j_gene: TRBJ2-7; v_gene: TRBV27; abundance: NA; d_gene: NA; CDR3aa: CASSHPGTQYYEQYF; CDR3nt: TGTGCCAGCAGCCACCCCGGGACACAATACTACGAGCAGTACTTC
j_gene: TRBJ2-7; v_gene: TRBV5-6; abundance: NA; d_gene: NA; CDR3aa: CASSLDRTGIDEQYF; CDR3nt: TGTGCCAGCAGCTTGGACCGGACGGGGATAGACGAGCAGTACTTC
j_gene: TRBJ2-7; v_gene: TRBV19; abundance: once; d_gene: NA; CDR3aa: CASSIVGDSYEQYF; CDR3nt: TGTGCCAGTAGTATAGTCGGGGATTCCTACGAGCAGTACTTC
j_gene: TRBJ1-2; v_gene: TRBV4-3; abundance: NA; d_gene: NA; CDR3aa: CASSQEGSRAHGYTF; CDR3nt: TGCGCCAGCAGCCAAGAGGGTAGCAGGGCACATGGCTACACCTTC